The T cell receptor (beta chain) described here comes from a study of OX40 agonist ivuxolimab in advanced cancers. Patients with autoimmune history or systemic immunosuppression were excluded. This CDR3 contains 14 residues. Trimming removed 0 bases from V and 3 bases from J, with 10 bases in between. Germline V gives CDR1 SGDLS, CDR2 YYNGEE. Worth noting for this clone: Its antigen is not known.

The protocol was immunoSEQ multiplex PCR, while the TCRdb copy is restricted to in-frame clones and leaves out a portion. Here the sample spans 20,000 or so clones, roughly 89% being singletons. The study's findings and limits: Clonal expansion by week 6 occurred in CD4+ and CD8+ blood T cells (at 0.1 to 3.0 mg/kg). Among T cells, CD8+ cells averaged more expanded clones than CD4+ cells.

The receptor was isolated from an adult with an advanced solid tumor such as melanoma, head and neck, liver or kidney cancer. This sequence joins TRBV9 and TRBJ2-7, with D unclear. The specimen comprised CD4+ or CD8+ T cells sorted from blood, sampled in a trial of the OX40 agonist ivuxolimab. DNA of the CDR3: TGTGCCAGCAGCGTAGGGCAGAGCAACTACGAGCAGTACTTC. It encodes CASSVGQSNYEQYF.